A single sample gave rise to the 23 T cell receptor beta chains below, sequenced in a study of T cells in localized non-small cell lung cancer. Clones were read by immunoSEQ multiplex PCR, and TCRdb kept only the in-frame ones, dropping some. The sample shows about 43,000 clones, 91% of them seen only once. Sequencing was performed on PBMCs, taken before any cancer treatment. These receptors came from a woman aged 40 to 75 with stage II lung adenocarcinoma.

For the CDR3, the DNA is TGTGCCAGCAGCTTATGGACTAGCGGGAACAATGAGCAGTTCTTC. Translated: CASSLWTSGNNEQFF. This chain joins TRBV13 and TRBJ2-1, with TRBD2 identical over 12 bases. Trimming removed 2 bases from V and 5 bases from J; junction bases left unmatched: 1. This CDR3 is 15 amino acids long. Germline V gene sequence: CDR1 PRHDT, CDR2 FYEKMQ (reference sequence).

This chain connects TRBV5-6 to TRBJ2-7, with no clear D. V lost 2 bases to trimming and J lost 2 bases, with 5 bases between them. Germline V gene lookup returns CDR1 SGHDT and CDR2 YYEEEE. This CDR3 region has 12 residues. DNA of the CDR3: TGTGCCAGCAGCTTTTCGGCCTACGAGCAGTACTTC. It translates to CASSFSAYEQYF.

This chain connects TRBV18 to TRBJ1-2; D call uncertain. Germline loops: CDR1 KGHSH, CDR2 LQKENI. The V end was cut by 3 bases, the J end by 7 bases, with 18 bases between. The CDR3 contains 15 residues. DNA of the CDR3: TGTGCCAGCTCACCTGGGGAGACCAAATTGCGTGGCTACACCTTC. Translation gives CASSPGETKLRGYTF.

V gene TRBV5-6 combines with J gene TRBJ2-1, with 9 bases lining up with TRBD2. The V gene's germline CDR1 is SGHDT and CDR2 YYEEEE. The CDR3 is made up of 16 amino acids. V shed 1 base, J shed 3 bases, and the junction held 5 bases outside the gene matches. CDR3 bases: TGTGCCAGCAGCTTGTTTGGGCGGGAGGGCTACAATGAGCAGTTCTTC. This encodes CASSLFGREGYNEQFF.

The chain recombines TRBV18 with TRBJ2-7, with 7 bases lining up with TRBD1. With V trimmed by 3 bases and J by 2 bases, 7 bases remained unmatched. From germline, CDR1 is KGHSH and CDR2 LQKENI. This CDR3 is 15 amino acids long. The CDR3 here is CASSPKGTVAYEQYF. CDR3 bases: TGTGCCAGCTCACCGAAGGGGACAGTGGCCTACGAGCAGTACTTC.

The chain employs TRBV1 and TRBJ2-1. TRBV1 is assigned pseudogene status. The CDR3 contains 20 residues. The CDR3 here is CTSSLRGGGGSLHSYNEQFF. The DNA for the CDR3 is TGCACCAGCAGCCTACGAGGGGGCGGGGGCTCCTTACACTCCTACAATGAGCAGTTCTTC.

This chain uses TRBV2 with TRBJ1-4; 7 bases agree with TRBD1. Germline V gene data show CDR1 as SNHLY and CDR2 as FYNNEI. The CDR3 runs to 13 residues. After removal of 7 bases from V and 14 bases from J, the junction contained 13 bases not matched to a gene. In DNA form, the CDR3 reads TGTGCCAGCATCTGGACAGGCACCGGGGGGCTGTTTTTT. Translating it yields CASIWTGTGGLFF.

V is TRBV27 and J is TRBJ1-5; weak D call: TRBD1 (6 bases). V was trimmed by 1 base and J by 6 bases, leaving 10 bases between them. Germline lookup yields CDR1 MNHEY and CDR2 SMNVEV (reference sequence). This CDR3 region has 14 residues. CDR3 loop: CASSLLQGGQPQHF. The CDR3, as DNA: TGTGCCAGCAGTTTATTACAGGGCGGTCAGCCCCAGCATTTT.

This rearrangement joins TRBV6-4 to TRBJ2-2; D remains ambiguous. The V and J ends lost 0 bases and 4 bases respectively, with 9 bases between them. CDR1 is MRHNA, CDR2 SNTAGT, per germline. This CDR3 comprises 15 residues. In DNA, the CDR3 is TGTGCCAGCAGTGACTCGGCAGGACCCACCGGGGAGCTGTTTTTT. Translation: CASSDSAGPTGELFF.

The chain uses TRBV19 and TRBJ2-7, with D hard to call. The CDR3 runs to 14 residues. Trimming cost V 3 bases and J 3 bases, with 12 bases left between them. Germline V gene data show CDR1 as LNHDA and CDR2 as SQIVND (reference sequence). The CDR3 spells CASSMSLSGYEQYF. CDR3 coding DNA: TGTGCCAGTAGTATGTCCCTAAGTGGCTACGAGCAGTACTTC.

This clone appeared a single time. CDR3: CASSLRTSGDYEQYF. CDR3 coding DNA: TGTGCCAGCAGTTTAAGGACTAGCGGGGACTACGAGCAGTACTTC. The chain combines TRBV28 with TRBJ2-7; 12 bases line up with TRBD2. J was trimmed by 3 bases and V by 2 bases; bases with no gene match: 2. Germline V lookup: CDR1 MDHEN, CDR2 SYDVKM. This CDR3 region has 15 residues.

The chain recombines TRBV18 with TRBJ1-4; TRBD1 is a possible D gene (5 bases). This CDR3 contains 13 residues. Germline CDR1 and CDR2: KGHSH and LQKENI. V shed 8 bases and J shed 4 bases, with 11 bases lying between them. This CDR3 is CASTGGSNEKLFF. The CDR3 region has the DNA TGTGCCAGCACCGGGGGTAGTAATGAAAAACTGTTTTTT.

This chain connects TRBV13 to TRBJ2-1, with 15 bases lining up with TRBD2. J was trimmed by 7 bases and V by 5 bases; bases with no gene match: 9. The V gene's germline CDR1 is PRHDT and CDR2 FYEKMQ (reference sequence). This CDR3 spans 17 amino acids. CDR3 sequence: CASSPEGLAGGGNEQFF. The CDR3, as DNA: TGTGCCAGCAGCCCGGAAGGACTAGCGGGAGGGGGTAATGAGCAGTTCTTC.

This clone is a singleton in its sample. CDR3 loop: CASSPGRDRRNTGELFF. The CDR3 bases are TGTGCCAGTAGCCCCGGGAGGGACAGGAGAAACACCGGGGAGCTGTTTTTT. The gene calls are TRBV19 and TRBJ2-2; D may correspond to TRBD1 or TRBD2 (8 bases each). This CDR3 has 17 residues. Germline-derived CDR1 and CDR2 are LNHDA and SQIVND (reference sequence). Trimming took off 6 bases at V and 2 bases at J, with 19 bases between the two ends.

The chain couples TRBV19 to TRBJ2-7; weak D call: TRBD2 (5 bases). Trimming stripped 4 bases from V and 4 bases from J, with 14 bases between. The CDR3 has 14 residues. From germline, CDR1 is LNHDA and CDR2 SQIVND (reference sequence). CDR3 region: CASSRGEASYEQYF. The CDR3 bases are TGTGCCAGTAGTAGGGGAGAGGCCAGTTACGAGCAGTACTTC.

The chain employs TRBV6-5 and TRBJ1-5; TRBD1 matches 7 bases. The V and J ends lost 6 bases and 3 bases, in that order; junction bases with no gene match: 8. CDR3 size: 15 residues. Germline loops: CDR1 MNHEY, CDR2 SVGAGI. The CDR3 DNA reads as TGTGCCAGCAGCCCGGGACAGACCCACAATCAGCCCCAGCATTTT. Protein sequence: CASSPGQTHNQPQHF.

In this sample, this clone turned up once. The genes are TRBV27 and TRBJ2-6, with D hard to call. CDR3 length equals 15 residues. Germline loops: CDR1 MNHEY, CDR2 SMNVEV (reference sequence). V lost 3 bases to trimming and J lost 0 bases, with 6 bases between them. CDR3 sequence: CASSFLDSGANVLTF. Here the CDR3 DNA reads TGTGCCAGCAGTTTCTTGGACTCTGGGGCCAACGTCCTGACTTTC. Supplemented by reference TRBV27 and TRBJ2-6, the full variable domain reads EAQVTQNPRYLITVTGKKLTVTCSQNMNHEYMSWYRQDPGLGLRQIYYSMNVEVTDKGDVPEGYKVSRKEKRNFPLILESPSPNQTSLYFCASSFLDSGANVLTFGAGSRLTVL.

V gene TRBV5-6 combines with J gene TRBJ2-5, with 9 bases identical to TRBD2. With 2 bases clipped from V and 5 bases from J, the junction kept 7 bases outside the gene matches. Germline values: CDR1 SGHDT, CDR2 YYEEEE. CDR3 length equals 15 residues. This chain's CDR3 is CASSFRGGASETQYF. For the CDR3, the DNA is TGTGCCAGCAGCTTCCGCGGGGGGGCTTCGGAGACCCAGTACTTC. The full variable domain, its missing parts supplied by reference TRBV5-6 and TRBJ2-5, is DAGVTQSPTHLIKTRGQQVTLRCSPKSGHDTVSWYQQALGQGPQFIFQYYEEEERQRGNFPDRFSGHQFPNYSSELNVNALLLGDSALYLCASSFRGGASETQYFGPGTRLLVL.

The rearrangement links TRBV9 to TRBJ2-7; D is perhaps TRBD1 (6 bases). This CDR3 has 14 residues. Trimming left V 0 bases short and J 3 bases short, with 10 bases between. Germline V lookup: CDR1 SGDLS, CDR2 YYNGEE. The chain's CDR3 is CASSVDAQGYEQYF. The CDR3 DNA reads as TGTGCCAGCAGCGTAGATGCACAGGGCTACGAGCAGTACTTC.

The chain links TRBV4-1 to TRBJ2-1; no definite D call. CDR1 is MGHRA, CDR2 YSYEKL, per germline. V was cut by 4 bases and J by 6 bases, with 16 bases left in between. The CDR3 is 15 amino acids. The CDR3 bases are TGCGCCAGCAGCCTCCAGCCGACTTGGGGCAATGAGCAGTTCTTC. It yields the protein CASSLQPTWGNEQFF.

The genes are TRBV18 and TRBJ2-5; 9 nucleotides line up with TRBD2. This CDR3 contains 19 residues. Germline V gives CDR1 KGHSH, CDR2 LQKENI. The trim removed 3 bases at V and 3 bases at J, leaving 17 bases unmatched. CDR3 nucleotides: TGTGCCAGCTCACCCCGTGCTCCCCAGATGGAGCGGGGGGAAGAGACCCAGTACTTC. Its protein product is CASSPRAPQMERGEETQYF.

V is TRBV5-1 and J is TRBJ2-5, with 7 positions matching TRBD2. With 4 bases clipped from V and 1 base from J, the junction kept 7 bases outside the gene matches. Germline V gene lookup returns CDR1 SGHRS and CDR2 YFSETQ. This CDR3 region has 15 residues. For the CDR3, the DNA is TGCGCCAGCAGCGATATACTAGCGCCCCAAGAGACCCAGTACTTC. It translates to CASSDILAPQETQYF.

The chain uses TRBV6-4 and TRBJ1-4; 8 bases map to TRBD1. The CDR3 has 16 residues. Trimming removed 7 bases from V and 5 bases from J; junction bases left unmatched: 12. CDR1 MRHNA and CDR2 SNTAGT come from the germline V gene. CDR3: CASTIIRQGWNEKLFF. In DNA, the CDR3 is TGTGCCAGCACCATAATTAGACAGGGGTGGAATGAAAAACTGTTTTTT.